This is a list of T cell receptor beta chains from one sample in a study of blood T cell repertoires in COVID-19. Measured with immunoSEQ multiplex PCR; TCRdb has only the in-frame clones, and not every one. The sample has fewer than 300,000 clones, around 89% seen once. The sequenced sample was peripheral blood. The origin of the receptors is a man younger than 40 with acute or convalescent COVID-19. Each CDR3 is given with its conserved first and last residue. The D gene is left open where the match is weak. Clone size is stated in some rows and not others, as once, few, many or a class when expanded.

J gene: TRBJ1-2
D gene: NA
clone size: NA
V gene: TRBV5-1
CDR3 protein: CASSLTPSRDYGYTF
CDR3 DNA: TGCGCCAGCAGCTTGACCCCTTCCCGGGACTATGGCTACACCTTC

J gene: TRBJ1-1
D gene: NA
clone size: NA
V gene: TRBV25-1
CDR3 protein: CASSELTAPVEAFF
CDR3 DNA: TGTGCCAGCAGTGAACTTACAGCTCCCGTTGAAGCTTTCTTT

J gene: TRBJ2-2
D gene: NA
clone size: NA
V gene: TRBV5-4
CDR3 protein: CASSLAGNTGELFF
CDR3 DNA: TGTGCCAGCAGCTTAGCCGGGAACACCGGGGAGCTGTTTTTT

J gene: TRBJ2-1
D gene: NA
clone size: once
V gene: TRBV29-1
CDR3 protein: CSGMGGEQFF
CDR3 DNA: TGCAGCGGAATGGGGGGTGAGCAGTTCTTC

J gene: TRBJ1-6
D gene: NA
clone size: NA
V gene: TRBV19
CDR3 protein: CASSISRYNSPLHF
CDR3 DNA: TGTGCCAGTAGTATTAGCCGCTATAATTCACCCCTCCACTTT

J gene: TRBJ1-6
D gene: NA
clone size: NA
V gene: TRBV9
CDR3 protein: CASSVVAGINSPLHF
CDR3 DNA: TGTGCCAGCAGCGTAGTTGCAGGGATTAATTCACCCCTCCACTTT

J gene: TRBJ2-3
D gene: TRBD2
clone size: once
V gene: TRBV6-5
CDR3 protein: CASKPGLAGDTQYF
CDR3 DNA: TGTGCCAGCAAACCGGGACTAGCGGGAGATACGCAGTATTTT

J gene: TRBJ1-2
D gene: NA
clone size: NA
V gene: TRBV28
CDR3 protein: CASSLAGPPYGYTF
CDR3 DNA: TGTGCCAGCAGTTTGGCGGGTCCACCTTATGGCTACACCTTC

J gene: TRBJ2-4
D gene: TRBD2
clone size: NA
V gene: TRBV4-2
CDR3 protein: CASSQETSGAKNIQYF
CDR3 DNA: TGTGCCAGCAGCCAAGAGACTAGCGGAGCCAAAAACATTCAGTACTTC

J gene: TRBJ2-5
D gene: NA
clone size: NA
V gene: TRBV13
CDR3 protein: CASSSPLQETQYF
CDR3 DNA: TGTGCCAGCAGCTCCCCCCTCCAAGAGACCCAGTACTTC

J gene: TRBJ2-3
D gene: TRBD1
clone size: NA
V gene: TRBV28
CDR3 protein: CASSLRRDSAQGTQYF
CDR3 DNA: TGTGCCAGCAGTTTACGCCGGGACAGTGCACAAGGTACGCAGTATTTT

J gene: TRBJ1-1
D gene: TRBD1
clone size: NA
V gene: TRBV7-6
CDR3 protein: CASSSSGGWDEAFF
CDR3 DNA: TGTGCCAGCAGCTCGTCAGGGGGCTGGGATGAAGCTTTCTTT